A single sample is the source of the 8 T cell receptor beta chains below, sequenced in a study of T cells in localized non-small cell lung cancer. Clones were read by immunoSEQ multiplex PCR, and TCRdb kept only the in-frame ones, dropping some. The sample gives about 77,000 clones, around nine tenths of which show up once; about 20% is in the top ten. The sequences come from peripheral blood, collected before any cancer treatment. The receptor set was obtained from a woman aged 40-75 years with stage I squamous cell lung carcinoma.

V is TRBV7-8 and J is TRBJ1-5; TRBD1 might be the D (6 bases). Germline V gives CDR1 SGHVS, CDR2 FQNEAQ. The CDR3 runs to 16 residues. The ends were cut back, 5 bases at V and 0 bases at J, with 14 bases in the middle. The CDR3 region has the DNA TGTGCCAGCAGCCGGGGGAGGACAGATAGCAATCAGCCCCAGCATTTT. It codes for CASSRGRTDSNQPQHF. The variable domain in full, completed from reference TRBV7-8 and TRBJ1-5, reads GAGVSQSPRYKVAKRGQDVALRCDPISGHVSLFWYQQALGQGPEFLTYFQNEAQLDKSGLPSDRFFAERPEGSVSTLKIQRTQQEDSAVYLCASSRGRTDSNQPQHFGDGTRLSIL.

The chain has TRBV4-2 and TRBJ1-6; possibly TRBD1 for D (5 bases). V was shortened by 0 bases and J by 8 bases, with 14 bases between the two germline ends. This CDR3 contains 16 residues. CDR1 LGHNA and CDR2 YNFKEQ come from the germline V gene. The CDR3 spells CASSQDPQGTDSPLHF. The DNA of the CDR3 is TGTGCCAGCAGCCAAGATCCCCAGGGTACGGATTCACCCCTCCACTTT.

This sequence joins TRBV19 and TRBJ1-1, with 8 bases aligning to TRBD1. Germline assignment: CDR1 LNHDA and CDR2 SQIVND (reference sequence). The ends lost 4 bases at V and 5 bases at J; junction bases unmatched: 6. This CDR3 contains 14 residues. The CDR3 loop reads CASSNLRGLTEAFF. Here the CDR3 DNA reads TGTGCCAGTAGTAACCTCAGGGGGCTGACTGAAGCTTTCTTT. The full variable domain, rest sourced from reference TRBV19 and TRBJ1-1, is DGGITQSPKYLFRKEGQNVTLSCEQNLNHDAMYWYRQDPGQGLRLIYYSQIVNDFQKGDIAEGYSVSREKKESFPLTVTSAQKNPTAFYLCASSNLRGLTEAFFGQGTRLTVV.

The chain employs TRBV7-9 and TRBJ2-7; no clear D gene. The CDR3 runs 15 residues. Trimming left V 0 bases short and J 2 bases short, with 11 bases between. CDR1 SEHNR and CDR2 FQNEAQ come from the germline V gene (reference sequence). CDR3 in DNA: TGTGCCAGCAGCTTAGCGTCGACTGGAGCCTACGAGCAGTACTTC. This translates into CASSLASTGAYEQYF.

This clone occurred a few times. V usage is TRBV4-2 and J usage is TRBJ2-1; D not resolved. There are 15 residues in the CDR3. The germline CDR1 and CDR2 sequences are LGHNA and YNFKEQ. Trimming pared 0 bases from V and 3 bases from J, leaving 9 bases between. The CDR3 region has the DNA TGTGCCAGCAGCCAAGATCTGGCTAACTACAATGAGCAGTTCTTC. Translating gives CASSQDLANYNEQFF.

This clone was counted once. J is TRBJ2-7 and V is TRBV30; a weak D match, TRBD1 (6 bases). Germline CDR1 GTSNPN, CDR2 SVGIG (reference sequence). The V gene lost 4 bases and the J gene lost 1 base, with 17 bases spanning the gap. The CDR3 is made up of 15 amino acids. The CDR3 is CAWKDSHLFSYEQYF. DNA for the CDR3: TGTGCCTGGAAGGACAGTCACCTTTTTTCCTACGAGCAGTACTTC.

This clone was observed once. The V gene is TRBV10-3, the J gene TRBJ2-5; maybe TRBD2 (5 bases). The CDR3 runs 12 residues. Trimming took off 2 bases at V and 4 bases at J, with 5 bases between the two ends. CDR1 ENHRY and CDR2 SYGVKD come from the germline V gene. CDR3 sequence reads: CAISEEGETQYF. For the CDR3, the DNA is TGTGCCATCAGTGAGGAGGGAGAGACCCAGTACTTC.

The chain employs TRBV30 and TRBJ2-7; D may match TRBD1 or TRBD2 (5 bases each). The CDR3 is 17 residues long. V shed 0 bases and J shed 1 base, with 19 bases lying between them. Germline V CDR1 and CDR2: GTSNPN, SVGIG (reference sequence). In DNA form, the CDR3 reads TGTGCCTGGAGTGTAAAGGATTTGGTGGGGGTATCCTACGAGCAGTACTTC. This encodes CAWSVKDLVGVSYEQYF.